These 26 T cell receptor beta chains were all obtained from the same sample, sequenced in a study of T cell responses to AZD1222 COVID-19 vaccine (dated by TCRdb to about 2021). The time point label, as the study defines it: baseline before first vaccination. The method was the immunoSEQ multiplex PCR assay. The immuneACCESS repertoire file appears here via TCRdb, limited to in-frame rearrangements. These files lack a portion of the clones; in checked studies, under half of the deficit traces to unresolved V genes, and the cause of the others is not known. The table for this sample lists around 130,000 clones; roughly 89% of them were counted only once. The top ten clones comprise about 5.2% of the sample. The sequencing here drew on peripheral blood, taken on day 0 of AZD1222 vaccination. These receptors were collected from an adult in good health.

The DNA of the CDR3 is TGCGCCAGCAGCCAAGATTCAGGAGGGACAGTAAAAGGAAACACCATATATTTT. It codes for CASSQDSGGTVKGNTIYF. This rearrangement joins TRBV4-1 to TRBJ1-3; the match to TRBD1 covers 7 bases. V lost 0 bases, J lost 4 bases, and 12 bases stayed unmatched. Germline CDR1 and CDR2: MGHRA and YSYEKL. The CDR3 has 18 residues.

The rearrangement links TRBV6-5 to TRBJ1-1; D gene unclear. This CDR3 spans 11 amino acids. V was clipped by 11 bases and J by 1 base, with 8 bases between them. CDR1 is MNHEY and CDR2 is SVGAGI in the germline V gene. For the CDR3, the DNA is TGTGCCCTCCGTAGGAACACTGAAGCTTTCTTT. This codes for CALRRNTEAFF.

This clone was recorded a few times. V gene TRBV5-1 combines with J gene TRBJ2-2; TRBD2 matches at 12 bases. There are 16 residues in the CDR3. Looked up from germline, CDR1 is SGHRS and CDR2 is YFSETQ. Losses at the gene ends were 4 bases for V and 5 bases for J; bases not matched to a gene: 6. For the CDR3, the DNA is TGCGCCAGCAGCCCTAGCGGGAGGGTCGAAACCGGGGAGCTGTTTTTT. It encodes CASSPSGRVETGELFF.

The DNA for the CDR3 is TGCGCCAGCAGGGACAACCCTGGAAACACCATATATTTT. Protein: CASRDNPGNTIYF. This chain uses TRBV5-1 with TRBJ1-3; the D gene is possibly TRBD1 (5 bases). The germline gives CDR1 SGHRS, CDR2 YFSETQ. The CDR3 spans 13 residues. V lost 5 bases and J 2 bases, leaving 8 bases between the germline ends.

This chain uses TRBV18 with TRBJ2-2; D uncertain. In germline, CDR1 is KGHSH, CDR2 LQKENI. Trimming took off 1 base at V and 6 bases at J, with 12 bases between the two ends. The CDR3 spans 15 residues. CDR3 sequence reads: CASSPQGLKAGELFF. Written as DNA, the CDR3 is TGTGCCAGCTCACCACAGGGTTTAAAGGCCGGGGAGCTGTTTTTT.

The chain is built from TRBV28 and TRBJ2-5; TRBD1 agrees at 7 bases. Germline assignment: CDR1 MDHEN and CDR2 SYDVKM. Trimming cost V 5 bases and J 1 base; bases outside gene matches: 7. The length of the CDR3 is 15 residues. Here the CDR3 reads CASSPHSGGQETQYF. The DNA of the CDR3 is TGTGCCAGCAGTCCTCACTCAGGGGGCCAAGAGACCCAGTACTTC.

The chain joins TRBV9 to TRBJ1-2; no reliable D call. Per germline, CDR1 SGDLS and CDR2 YYNGEE. Trimming took off 0 bases at V and 4 bases at J, with 10 bases between the two ends. The CDR3 loop spans 14 amino acids. CDR3 in DNA: TGTGCCAGCAGCGTAGGTGCAGCCGGCTATGGCTACACCTTC. This encodes CASSVGAAGYGYTF.

This clone was seen a single time. The chain combines TRBV3-1 (or the pseudogene TRBV3-2) with TRBJ1-2; D is possibly TRBD1 (5 bases). With 2 bases removed from V and 7 bases from J, the gap between germline ends came to 20 bases. Looked up from germline, CDR1 is LGHDT and CDR2 is YNNKEL (reference sequence). The CDR3 is made up of 16 amino acids. CDR3 sequence (DNA): TGTGCCAGCAGCCAACTCCGGGACTCATTAGCGGGTGGCTACACCTTC. Protein sequence: CASSQLRDSLAGGYTF.

This rearrangement joins TRBV6-5 to TRBJ2-5; weak D call: TRBD1 (6 bases). The CDR3 has 15 amino acids. Germline loops: CDR1 MNHEY, CDR2 SVGAGI. V gave up 1 base and J gave up 2 bases, with 11 bases separating them. CDR3 coding DNA: TGTGCCAGCAGTTACTTCCCGACAGGTCAAGAGACCCAGTACTTC. Its protein is CASSYFPTGQETQYF.

The V call is TRBV7-8, the J call TRBJ2-1, with D perhaps assigned TRBD1 or TRBD2 (5 bases each). The CDR3 is 17 residues long. Germline CDR1 SGHVS, CDR2 FQNEAQ. V dropped 4 bases and J dropped 1 base, with 17 bases sitting between them. Written as DNA, the CDR3 is TGTGCCAGCAGCTCAGCCCCAGTAGGGGAGTCCTACAATGAGCAGTTCTTC. Protein: CASSSAPVGESYNEQFF.

The chain has TRBV9 and TRBJ1-3; no reliable D call. The CDR3 extends over 14 amino acids. The V and J ends lost 2 bases and 2 bases respectively, with 8 bases between them. Germline CDR1 SGDLS, CDR2 YYNGEE. The CDR3 sequence: CASSVELAGNTIYF. The CDR3 bases are TGTGCCAGCAGCGTGGAATTAGCTGGAAACACCATATATTTT.

J is TRBJ2-1 and V is TRBV29-1; D may be TRBD1 or TRBD2 (6 bases each). V lost 5 bases to trimming and J lost 5 bases, with 22 bases between them. Germline values: CDR1 SQVTM, CDR2 ANQGSEA. This CDR3 has 16 amino acids. The chain's CDR3 is CSVYPHGGLRDNEQFF. The CDR3 region has the DNA TGCAGCGTTTACCCTCATGGGGGGCTCAGAGACAATGAGCAGTTCTTC.

This chain uses TRBV5-1 with TRBJ2-7, with D possibly called TRBD1 or TRBD2 (5 bases each). V shed 4 bases and J shed 6 bases, with 14 bases lying between them. This CDR3 comprises 13 residues. Germline loops: CDR1 SGHRS, CDR2 YFSETQ. The CDR3 spells CASSTGARVEQYF. In DNA form, the CDR3 reads TGCGCCAGCAGCACCGGGGCTCGGGTCGAGCAGTACTTC.

The CDR3 spells CASIGGMRSTEAFF. The DNA of the CDR3 is TGTGCCAGTATAGGGGGGATGAGGAGCACTGAAGCTTTCTTT. The chain recombines TRBV27 with TRBJ1-1; D is perhaps TRBD1 (6 bases). The CDR3 is 14 amino acids. V gave up 9 bases and J gave up 4 bases, with 18 bases separating them. In germline, CDR1 is MNHEY, CDR2 SMNVEV (reference sequence).

V gene TRBV12-3 or TRBV12-4 combines with J gene TRBJ1-5; D ambiguous. The CDR3 runs to 13 residues. The germline V and J ends were trimmed by 5 bases and 4 bases, with 9 bases remaining between them. CDR3: CASSQHQNQPQHF. CDR3 sequence (DNA): TGTGCCAGCAGTCAGCACCAGAATCAGCCCCAGCATTTT.

This clone has just one count. V and J are TRBV11-1 and TRBJ2-6; D might be TRBD1 (6 bases). The germline CDR1 and CDR2 sequences are SGHAT and FQDESV (reference sequence). V was cut by 11 bases and J by 0 bases, with 14 bases left in between. The CDR3 loop spans 15 amino acids. CDR3 nucleotide sequence: TGTGCCGAAGGGGCGACAGGCTCTGGGGCCAACGTCCTGACTTTC. It is translated as CAEGATGSGANVLTF. Filled out from reference TRBV11-1 and TRBJ2-6, the complete variable domain reads EAEVAQSPRYKITEKSQAVAFWCDPISGHATLYWYRQILGQGPELLVQFQDESVVDDSQLPKDRFSAERLKGVDSTLKIQPAELGDSAMYLCAEGATGSGANVLTFGAGSRLTVL.

The chain has TRBV11-2 and TRBJ1-1, with D possibly being TRBD1 (6 bases). The germline V and J ends were trimmed by 1 base and 8 bases, with 11 bases remaining between them. Germline V lookup: CDR1 SGHAT, CDR2 FQNNGV. The CDR3 has 13 residues. The DNA of the CDR3 is TGTGCCAGCAGCTTAGGAGGAGGGGGGGAAGCTTTCTTT. It yields the protein CASSLGGGGEAFF.

The chain has TRBV5-1 and TRBJ2-7; D is tentatively TRBD1 or TRBD2 (6 bases each). The CDR3 contains 14 residues. From germline, CDR1 is SGHRS and CDR2 YFSETQ. V was trimmed by 1 base and J by 5 bases, leaving 13 bases between them. The CDR3 here is CASSLYGGLDEQYF. The CDR3 DNA follows: TGCGCCAGCAGCTTGTACGGGGGCTTGGACGAGCAGTACTTC.

The rearrangement uses TRBV19 and TRBJ1-2; D perhaps matches TRBD1 (5 bases). V was cut by 0 bases and J by 4 bases, with 9 bases left in between. CDR1 and CDR2 from the germline V gene are LNHDA and SQIVND (reference sequence). This CDR3 has 14 amino acids. CDR3 sequence (DNA): TGTGCCAGTAGTATAGAGGGAACAGGCTATGGCTACACCTTC. Translating gives CASSIEGTGYGYTF.

In this sample, this clone turned up once. The chain links TRBV6-2 or TRBV6-3 to TRBJ1-1; D call uncertain. Germline-derived CDR1 and CDR2 are MNHEY and SVGEGT. This CDR3 region has 14 residues. V was clipped by 5 bases and J by 2 bases, with 12 bases between them. The CDR3 reads CASSHLGENTEAFF. Here the CDR3 DNA reads TGTGCCAGCAGTCACCTCGGAGAAAACACTGAAGCTTTCTTT.

The chain links TRBV13 to TRBJ1-4; the D is unclear. The CDR3 is made up of 13 amino acids. CDR1 is PRHDT, CDR2 FYEKMQ, per germline (reference sequence). Between the trimmed V and J ends, which lost 1 base and 8 bases, there was a span of 8 bases. DNA for the CDR3: TGTGCCAGCAGCTTAGTTCCGGGGGAAAAACTGTTTTTT. Protein product: CASSLVPGEKLFF.

The chain recombines TRBV5-1 with TRBJ1-3, with unresolved D. Deletions cut 0 bases from V and 0 bases from J, with 7 bases between. CDR3 size: 15 residues. Germline V gives CDR1 SGHRS, CDR2 YFSETQ. The CDR3: CASSLEQSSGNTIYF. The CDR3 region has the DNA TGCGCCAGCAGCTTGGAACAGAGCTCTGGAAACACCATATATTTT. The full variable domain, with the rest looked up from reference TRBV5-1 and TRBJ1-3, is KAGVTQTPRYLIKTRGQQVTLSCSPISGHRSVSWYQQTPGQGLQFLFEYFSETQRNKGNFPGRFSGRQFSNSRSEMNVSTLELGDSALYLCASSLEQSSGNTIYFGEGSWLTVV.

The V call is TRBV2, the J call TRBJ1-1; D remains unclear. The germline gives CDR1 SNHLY, CDR2 FYNNEI. Trimming removed 3 bases at V and 8 bases at J, with 7 bases between. This CDR3 is built from 11 residues. In DNA form, the CDR3 reads TGTGCCAGCAGTGAGGCGGGGGAAGCTTTCTTT. Its translation is CASSEAGEAFF.

This clone has only one observation. This sequence joins TRBV14 and TRBJ2-7; 7 positions agree with TRBD2. J was trimmed by 0 bases and V by 3 bases; bases with no gene match: 5. Germline V gives CDR1 SGHDN, CDR2 FVKESK. The CDR3 consists of 15 residues. The CDR3 is CASSHPGGGSYEQYF. CDR3 sequence (DNA): TGTGCCAGCAGCCACCCGGGAGGTGGCTCCTACGAGCAGTACTTC.

The chain is built from TRBV10-3 and TRBJ1-1; D remains unclear. The V end lost 6 bases, the J end lost 1 base, and 0 bases lay between the germline ends. CDR3 length equals 10 residues. The germline V gene encodes CDR1 ENHRY and CDR2 SYGVKD. The CDR3 coding sequence is TGTGCCATCAGGAACACTGAAGCTTTCTTT. It is translated as CAIRNTEAFF.

This clone has only one observation. The rearrangement links TRBV19 to TRBJ1-2; a weak D match, TRBD1 (6 bases). V lost 7 bases to trimming and J lost 1 base, with 19 bases between them. CDR1 and CDR2 from the germline V gene are LNHDA and SQIVND (reference sequence). This CDR3 has 16 residues. The CDR3 reads CASIPTWGPLNYGYTF. The CDR3 DNA reads TGTGCCAGTATCCCTACGTGGGGGCCACTTAACTATGGCTACACCTTC.